Shown below are 5 T cell receptor beta chains from a single sample sequenced in a study of blood T cell repertoires in COVID-19. Some clones are missing from TCRdb's copy, which holds only in-frame ones; the method was immunoSEQ multiplex PCR. Among approximately 220,000 clones listed, approximately 80% were seen once. The material sequenced was peripheral blood. These receptors all stem from a woman in her 70s with acute or convalescent COVID-19.

This rearrangement joins TRBV7-8 to TRBJ1-5; D is undetermined. Germline CDR1 reads SGHVS; CDR2 reads FQNEAQ. V lost 1 base, J lost 5 bases, and 9 bases lay in between. CDR3 size: 14 residues. The CDR3 sequence: CASSLEAIDQPQHF. CDR3 bases: TGTGCCAGCAGCTTAGAAGCGATCGATCAGCCCCAGCATTTT. Combining the CDR3 with reference TRBV7-8 and TRBJ1-5 gives the whole variable domain GAGVSQSPRYKVAKRGQDVALRCDPISGHVSLFWYQQALGQGPEFLTYFQNEAQLDKSGLPSDRFFAERPEGSVSTLKIQRTQQEDSAVYLCASSLEAIDQPQHFGDGTRLSIL.

The J gene is TRBJ1-1, the V gene TRBV29-1; TRBD1 is a possible D gene (6 bases). Per the germline V gene, CDR1 is SQVTM and CDR2 is ANQGSEA. This CDR3 contains 12 residues. Trimming removed 6 bases at V and 5 bases at J, with 13 bases between. In nucleotides, the CDR3 is TGCAGCGTCCTACAGGGTAATACTGAAGCTTTCTTT. This translates into CSVLQGNTEAFF.

V gene TRBV27 combines with J gene TRBJ2-7, with D possibly being TRBD1 (5 bases). Trimming left V 3 bases short and J 3 bases short, with 9 bases between. Germline V gene data show CDR1 as MNHEY and CDR2 as SMNVEV (reference sequence). The CDR3 is 13 residues long. The DNA of the CDR3 is TGTGCCAGCAGTTTGAGGCAGGGCTACGAGCAGTACTTC. This gives the protein CASSLRQGYEQYF.

The chain couples TRBV9 to TRBJ2-3; a possible D gene is TRBD2 (5 bases). The CDR3 has 14 amino acids. Germline CDR1 reads SGDLS; CDR2 reads YYNGEE. Trimming took off 2 bases at V and 5 bases at J, with 12 bases between the two ends. CDR3 in amino acids: CASSVRAGGDTQYF. The DNA for the CDR3 is TGTGCCAGCAGCGTGCGGGCAGGAGGAGATACGCAGTATTTT.

This chain uses TRBV7-2 with TRBJ1-6; D is perhaps TRBD1 (5 bases). CDR1 is SGHTA, CDR2 FQGNSA, per germline. The CDR3 spans 18 residues. V was trimmed by 1 base and J by 0 bases, leaving 13 bases between them. The DNA for the CDR3 is TGTGCCAGCAGCTTAGAGTGGCAGGGAGGCTCCTATAATTCACCCCTCCACTTT. Its translation: CASSLEWQGGSYNSPLHF.